This T cell receptor (beta chain) was sequenced for a study of T cells in Graves' hyperthyroidism and ophthalmopathy. Across 18 months, stable Graves' hyperthyroidism was marked by no progression to ophthalmopathy. TCR beta CDR3 region amplification was performed from RNA transcripts. In the first-round RT-PCR of the TCR CDR3, the HTBI primer set was used. MiXCR was run by TCRdb on the multiplex PCR reads, yielding one entry per CDR3 protein. Counted here are more than 600,000 distinct CDR3 sequences, about 16% occurring once; the ten biggest clones make up under 10%. This clonotype has only a few counts. CDR3 length equals 14 residues. The ends were cut back, 3 bases at V and 3 bases at J, with 12 bases in the middle.

This rearrangement joins TRBV12-3 or TRBV12-4 to TRBJ2-7; a possible D gene is TRBD1 (5 bases). The sequence came from a man between 18 and 35 years old with Graves' hyperthyroidism. Material for sequencing was blood. The CDR3 reads CASSFGAVGYEQYF. DNA for the CDR3: TGTGCCAGCAGTTTTGGGGCAGTCGGCTACGAGCAGTACTTC.